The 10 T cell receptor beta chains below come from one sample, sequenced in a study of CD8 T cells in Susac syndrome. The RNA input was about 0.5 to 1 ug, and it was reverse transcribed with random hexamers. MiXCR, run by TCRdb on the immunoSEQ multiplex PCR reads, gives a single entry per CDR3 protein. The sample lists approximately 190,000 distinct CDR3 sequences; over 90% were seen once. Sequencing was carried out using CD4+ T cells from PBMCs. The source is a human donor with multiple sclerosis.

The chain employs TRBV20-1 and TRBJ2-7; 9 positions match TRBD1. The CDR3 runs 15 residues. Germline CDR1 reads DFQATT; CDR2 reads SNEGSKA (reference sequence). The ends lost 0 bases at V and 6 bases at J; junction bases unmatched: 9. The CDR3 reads CSARDFNRGPAEQYF. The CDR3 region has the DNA TGCAGTGCTAGAGACTTTAACAGGGGGCCGGCCGAGCAGTACTTC.

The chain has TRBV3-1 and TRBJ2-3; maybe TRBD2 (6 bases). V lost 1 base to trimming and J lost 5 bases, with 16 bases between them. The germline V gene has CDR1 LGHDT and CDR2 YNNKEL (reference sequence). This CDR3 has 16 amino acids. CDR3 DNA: TGTGCCAGCAGCCAAGCGTGGACTACCGGCAGAGATACGCAGTATTTT. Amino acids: CASSQAWTTGRDTQYF.

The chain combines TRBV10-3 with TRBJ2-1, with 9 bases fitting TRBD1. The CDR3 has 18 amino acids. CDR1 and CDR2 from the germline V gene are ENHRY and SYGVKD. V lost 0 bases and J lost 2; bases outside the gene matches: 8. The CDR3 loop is CAISESLGQGTAYNEQFF. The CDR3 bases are TGTGCCATCAGTGAGTCCCTTGGACAGGGGACGGCCTACAATGAGCAGTTCTTC.

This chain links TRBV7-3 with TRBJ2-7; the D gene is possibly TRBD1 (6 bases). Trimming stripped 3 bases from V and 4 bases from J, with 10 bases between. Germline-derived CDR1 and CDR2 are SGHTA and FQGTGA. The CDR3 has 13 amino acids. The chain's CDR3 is CASSFQGSYEQYF. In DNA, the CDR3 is TGTGCCAGCAGCTTTCAGGGGAGTTACGAGCAGTACTTC.

CDR3 in amino acids: CAWSVQHLYEQYF. The CDR3 DNA reads TGTGCCTGGAGTGTACAGCACCTCTACGAGCAGTACTTC. This chain connects TRBV30 to TRBJ2-7; no definite D call. Germline-derived CDR1 and CDR2 are GTSNPN and SVGIG (reference sequence). V dropped 0 bases and J dropped 3 bases, with 9 bases sitting between them. CDR3 length: 13 amino acids.

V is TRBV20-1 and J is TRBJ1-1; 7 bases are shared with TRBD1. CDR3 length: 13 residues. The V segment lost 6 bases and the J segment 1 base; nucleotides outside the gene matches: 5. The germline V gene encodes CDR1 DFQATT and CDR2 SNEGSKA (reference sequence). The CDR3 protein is CSAVRGQNTEAFF. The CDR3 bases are TGCAGTGCCGTAAGGGGGCAGAACACTGAAGCTTTCTTT.

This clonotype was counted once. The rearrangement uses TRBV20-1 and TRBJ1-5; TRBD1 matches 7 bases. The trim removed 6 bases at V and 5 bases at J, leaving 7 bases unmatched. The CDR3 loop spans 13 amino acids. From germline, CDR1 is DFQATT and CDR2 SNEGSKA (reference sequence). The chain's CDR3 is CSARQGRDQPQHF. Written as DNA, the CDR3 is TGCAGTGCCAGACAGGGAAGGGATCAGCCCCAGCATTTT.

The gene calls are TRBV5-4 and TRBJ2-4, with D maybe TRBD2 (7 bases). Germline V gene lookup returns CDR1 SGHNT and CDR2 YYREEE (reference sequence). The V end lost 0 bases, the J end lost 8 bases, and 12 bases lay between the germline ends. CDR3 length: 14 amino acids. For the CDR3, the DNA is TGTGCCAGCAGCTTGGCGGGGGGCGATGACATTCAGTACTTC. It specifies CASSLAGGDDIQYF.

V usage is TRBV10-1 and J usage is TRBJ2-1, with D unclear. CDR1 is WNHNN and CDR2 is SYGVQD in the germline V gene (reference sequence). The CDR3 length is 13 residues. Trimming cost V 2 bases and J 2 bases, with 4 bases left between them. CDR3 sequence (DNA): TGCGCCAGCAGTGAGGGGGCCTACAATGAGCAGTTCTTC. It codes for CASSEGAYNEQFF.

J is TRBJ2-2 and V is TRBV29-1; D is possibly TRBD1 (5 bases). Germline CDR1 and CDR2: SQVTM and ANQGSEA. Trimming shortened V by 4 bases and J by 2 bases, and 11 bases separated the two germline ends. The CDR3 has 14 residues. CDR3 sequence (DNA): TGCAGCGTTGCCCCAGGGCCCAACACCGGGGAGCTGTTTTTT. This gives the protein CSVAPGPNTGELFF.